Below, 5 T cell receptor beta chains from the same sample are listed, as sequenced in a study of blood T cell repertoires in COVID-19. TCRdb keeps only in-frame clones here, not all; method: immunoSEQ multiplex PCR. The sample carries approximately 150,000 clones, over 85% recorded once. Sequencing was performed on peripheral blood. The origin of the receptors is an older woman with COVID-19, enrolled during active disease.

The V gene is TRBV27, the J gene TRBJ2-4, with 10 bases identical to TRBD2. Trimming cost V 6 bases and J 0 bases; bases outside gene matches: 5. The CDR3 length is 16 residues. Germline CDR1 and CDR2: MNHEY and SMNVEV (reference sequence). This CDR3 reads CASSPSGGLAKNIQYF. CDR3 DNA: TGTGCCAGCAGCCCTAGCGGGGGATTAGCCAAAAACATTCAGTACTTC.

This chain uses TRBV5-4 with TRBJ2-7; TRBD2 might be the D (7 bases). This CDR3 comprises 14 residues. The V and J ends lost 4 bases and 6 bases respectively, with 17 bases between them. Germline V gene data show CDR1 as SGHNT and CDR2 as YYREEE (reference sequence). CDR3 sequence (DNA): TGTGCCAGCAGCCTGGACAGCGGGGCAGGCGAGCAGTACTTC. Its protein is CASSLDSGAGEQYF.

This clone was picked up one time. This chain connects TRBV28 to TRBJ1-5, with a tentative D call TRBD1 (5 bases). Germline V lookup: CDR1 MDHEN, CDR2 SYDVKM. V lost 6 bases to trimming and J lost 7 bases, with 10 bases between them. The CDR3 runs to 12 residues. The CDR3 spells CASRRQGQPQHF. CDR3 DNA: TGTGCCAGCAGGAGGCAGGGACAGCCCCAGCATTTT.

The rearrangement links TRBV19 to TRBJ2-7; possibly TRBD1 for D (6 bases). This CDR3 is 13 amino acids long. Germline lookup yields CDR1 LNHDA and CDR2 SQIVND (reference sequence). The ends were cut back, 6 bases at V and 5 bases at J, with 14 bases in the middle. The CDR3 sequence: CASRFRPGDEQYF. CDR3 sequence (DNA): TGTGCCAGTAGGTTCCGTCCAGGGGACGAGCAGTACTTC.

This clone was detected once. This chain links TRBV21-1 with TRBJ1-6. TRBV21-1 is termed a pseudogene. This CDR3 contains 17 residues. The CDR3 DNA follows: TGTGCCAGCAGCAAAGCGAATAGAGGCTCCTATAATTCACCCCTCCACTTT. Translation: CASSKANRGSYNSPLHF.